A single sample gave rise to the 25 T cell receptor beta chains below, sequenced in a study of a mutant IDH1 vaccine in newly diagnosed glioma. For these receptors, no antigen is known. The table came from immunoSEQ multiplex PCR; TCRdb's copy has only in-frame clones and leaves some out. The sample lists approximately 40,000 clones, about four fifths occurring once. The time point was: week 5, during vaccination. Vaccinated patients received 300 ug of mutant IDH1 20-mer peptide per dose, with topical imiquimod. The starting material was PBMCs, obtained from a glioma patient whose treatment included an IDH1 peptide vaccine. The source is a man aged 35 to 55 with glioma.

This clone was recorded a few times. The chain carries TRBV5-6 and TRBJ1-1; D gene unclear. Germline V lookup: CDR1 SGHDT, CDR2 YYEEEE. Trimming took 0 bases from V and 1 from J, leaving 4 bases between them. The CDR3 length is 13 residues. The CDR3 DNA reads TGTGCCAGCAGCTTGGACAGGAACACTGAAGCTTTCTTT. Protein: CASSLDRNTEAFF.

The chain combines TRBV2 with TRBJ2-1, with D hard to call. The germline CDR1 and CDR2 sequences are SNHLY and FYNNEI. CDR3 length: 15 residues. V was trimmed by 5 bases and J by 0 bases, leaving 11 bases between them. The CDR3 is CASSIPASSYNEQFF. In DNA form, the CDR3 reads TGTGCCAGCAGTATCCCGGCTAGCTCCTACAATGAGCAGTTCTTC.

This clone was counted between two and nine times. CDR3 amino acids: CASSAITGSGGYTF. The CDR3 DNA is TGTGCCAGCAGTGCGATAACAGGGTCCGGAGGCTACACCTTC. This rearrangement joins TRBV6-4 to TRBJ1-2; possibly TRBD1 for D (6 bases). The V end lost 4 bases, the J end lost 8 bases, and 17 bases lay between the germline ends. Germline V lookup: CDR1 MRHNA, CDR2 SNTAGT. CDR3 size: 14 residues.

The chain links TRBV2 to TRBJ1-4; perhaps TRBD1 as D (5 bases). With 5 bases removed from V and 8 bases from J, the gap between germline ends came to 15 bases. This CDR3 region has 14 residues. CDR1 is SNHLY and CDR2 is FYNNEI in the germline V gene. The CDR3 here is CASSYRSLEEKLFF. The CDR3 DNA reads as TGTGCCAGCAGTTACAGGTCTCTGGAGGAAAAACTGTTTTTT.

This clone turned up a few times. This chain connects TRBV5-5 to TRBJ2-3; 8 bases are a match to TRBD2. CDR1 is SGHKS and CDR2 is YYEKEE in the germline V gene (reference sequence). The CDR3 is 15 residues long. V gave up 2 bases and J gave up 5 bases; unmatched junction bases: 7. CDR3 DNA: TGTGCCAGCAGCTTTTCGGGGGGGCGAGGAGATACGCAGTATTTT. Translated, it gives CASSFSGGRGDTQYF.

The gene calls are TRBV2 and TRBJ1-2, with D possibly being TRBD1 (6 bases). CDR1 is SNHLY and CDR2 is FYNNEI in the germline V gene. V lost 6 bases and J 6 bases, leaving 17 bases between the germline ends. The CDR3 covers 14 residues. CDR3 bases: TGTGCCAGCAGCCCCAACGGGGGGGCAGATGGCTACACCTTC. Residues: CASSPNGGADGYTF.

This clone has a handful of counts. The CDR3 spells CASTHGPGNTIYF. The CDR3 DNA is TGTGCCAGCACCCATGGGCCTGGAAACACCATATATTTT. V usage is TRBV13 and J usage is TRBJ1-3; D is ambiguous. Germline CDR1 PRHDT, CDR2 FYEKMQ (reference sequence). The V and J ends lost 7 bases and 2 bases respectively, with 9 bases between them. The CDR3 is made up of 13 amino acids.

The chain joins TRBV6-5 to TRBJ1-4; D remains ambiguous. Trimming left V 6 bases short and J 7 bases short, with 15 bases between. Germline CDR1 MNHEY, CDR2 SVGAGI. The CDR3 sequence is 14 residues long. CDR3: CASRPNLRGEKLFF. Here the CDR3 DNA reads TGTGCCAGCAGACCCAATCTCCGAGGTGAAAAACTGTTTTTT.

This chain connects TRBV25-1 to TRBJ2-3; tentative D call: TRBD2 (5 bases). CDR3 length: 14 amino acids. Trimming left V 9 bases short and J 5 bases short, with 18 bases between. CDR1 is MGHDK and CDR2 is SYGVNS in the germline V gene. In DNA, the CDR3 is TGTGCCAGTCAGGAGGCCCAAAAGGGAGATACGCAGTATTTT. It is translated as CASQEAQKGDTQYF.

The chain has TRBV1 and TRBJ2-5; the DNA was not compared with TRBD2, the D call given in the table. TRBV1 is noted as a pseudogene. This CDR3 is built from 15 residues. The CDR3 region is CTSSHQRRGRETQYF. The CDR3 nucleotides read TGCACCAGCAGCCACCAACGGAGGGGCCGGGAGACCCAGTACTTC.

The DNA of the CDR3 is TGTGCCAGCTCACCAGGCACCAGGGCCGGGGAGCTGTTTTTT. This sequence encodes CASSPGTRAGELFF. V is TRBV18 and J is TRBJ2-2, with D possibly TRBD1 on 5 matching bases. The V and J ends lost 2 bases and 6 bases respectively, with 10 bases between them. Germline-derived CDR1 and CDR2 are KGHSH and LQKENI. The CDR3 consists of 14 residues.

This rearrangement joins TRBV30 to TRBJ1-4; D gene unclear. There are 15 residues in the CDR3. Trimming took off 2 bases at V and 6 bases at J, with 16 bases between the two ends. Germline V CDR1 and CDR2: GTSNPN, SVGIG (reference sequence). The CDR3 bases are TGTGCCTGGAGTACCCGGACCGCTGATCATGAAAAACTGTTTTTT. Residues: CAWSTRTADHEKLFF.

CDR3 amino acids: CASNSHGQGRSQPQHF. In DNA, the CDR3 is TGTGCCAGTAACTCGCATGGACAGGGTCGGTCGCAGCCCCAGCATTTT. This sequence joins TRBV19 and TRBJ1-5, with 8 bases lining up with TRBD1. V lost 7 bases, J lost 7 bases, and 15 bases stayed unmatched. Per the germline V gene, CDR1 is LNHDA and CDR2 is SQIVND (reference sequence). The CDR3 has 16 amino acids.

This sequence joins TRBV19 and TRBJ1-6; D not certain. From germline, CDR1 is LNHDA and CDR2 SQIVND (reference sequence). CDR3 length equals 13 residues. V shed 3 bases and J shed 7 bases, with 7 bases lying between them. CDR3 sequence: CASSISGNSPLHF. In nucleotides, the CDR3 is TGTGCCAGTAGTATTTCGGGGAATTCACCCCTCCACTTT.

CDR3 in amino acids: CASSPSTRVGQYF. The DNA for the CDR3 is TGTGCCAGCAGCCCCAGTACGAGGGTTGGGCAGTACTTC. The V and J genes are TRBV14 and TRBJ2-7; D perhaps matches TRBD2 (5 bases). V shed 4 bases and J shed 9 bases, with 16 bases lying between them. This CDR3 contains 13 residues. The V gene's germline CDR1 is SGHDN and CDR2 FVKESK.

The chain carries TRBV29-1 and TRBJ2-2, with 8 bases identical to TRBD2. This CDR3 has 15 residues. Germline V gene sequence: CDR1 SQVTM, CDR2 ANQGSEA. J lost 4 bases, V lost 6 bases, and 10 bases had no gene match. The CDR3 sequence is CSVTGRGVSTGELFF. CDR3 DNA: TGCAGCGTGACGGGGCGGGGGGTCAGCACCGGGGAGCTGTTTTTT.

This clone was seen only a few times. CDR3 region: CASSVGTRGSGELFF. The CDR3 DNA reads TGTGCCAGCAGCGTAGGGACTAGAGGGTCCGGGGAGCTGTTTTTT. The V gene is TRBV9, the J gene TRBJ2-2; 7 nucleotides match TRBD2. The V and J ends lost 0 bases and 6 bases, in that order; junction bases with no gene match: 5. Germline values: CDR1 SGDLS, CDR2 YYNGEE. This CDR3 spans 15 amino acids.

The chain couples TRBV25-1 to TRBJ1-4, with a possible D match to TRBD1 (6 bases). Germline CDR1 and CDR2: MGHDK and SYGVNS. This CDR3 spans 15 amino acids. Between the trimmed V and J ends, which lost 1 base and 14 bases, there was a span of 20 bases. The CDR3 reads CASSELGRGGGRLFF. In nucleotides, the CDR3 is TGTGCCAGCAGTGAATTGGGCCGAGGGGGGGGGAGGCTGTTTTTT.

This chain uses TRBV6-6 with TRBJ2-2, with 7 bases matching TRBD2. Germline CDR1 is MNHNY and CDR2 is SVGAGI (reference sequence). The J segment lost 2 bases and the V segment lost 5 bases, leaving 8 bases of the junction unmatched. This CDR3 comprises 16 residues. The CDR3 bases are TGTGCCAGCAGTCTAGGCGCGGGGGTCAACACCGGGGAGCTGTTTTTT. This sequence encodes CASSLGAGVNTGELFF.

The J gene is TRBJ2-7, the V gene TRBV12-5; TRBD1 aligns across 7 bases. The CDR3 totals 17 residues. V was clipped by 6 bases and J by 0 bases; unmatched bases: 14. Per germline, CDR1 LGHNT and CDR2 FRNRAP. The CDR3 sequence is CASGLGQVVGSSYEQYF. The CDR3 coding sequence is TGTGCTAGTGGGCTAGGACAGGTAGTCGGCAGCTCCTACGAGCAGTACTTC.

The CDR3 coding sequence is TGTGCCAGCAGCTTTTATAGGGGGACTGAAGCTTTCTTT. It codes for CASSFYRGTEAFF. The chain combines TRBV5-5 with TRBJ1-1, with D possibly being TRBD1 (6 bases). Trimming removed 2 bases from V and 5 bases from J, with 10 bases in between. The CDR3 extends over 13 amino acids. Per germline, CDR1 SGHKS and CDR2 YYEKEE (reference sequence).

J is TRBJ1-5 and V is TRBV6-5; D unresolved. The CDR3 has 14 residues. V lost 6 bases and J lost 0, with 9 bases in between. Germline loops: CDR1 MNHEY, CDR2 SVGAGI. The CDR3 DNA reads as TGTGCCAGCAGAGACAAGTATAGCAATCAGCCCCAGCATTTT. Its protein is CASRDKYSNQPQHF.

The rearrangement uses TRBV5-1 and TRBJ2-1; 9 bases are a match to TRBD1. V was clipped by 4 bases and J by 7 bases; unmatched bases: 9. The CDR3 extends over 15 amino acids. Germline V gene sequence: CDR1 SGHRS, CDR2 YFSETQ. CDR3 region: CASSPSRDRVNEQFF. The CDR3 region has the DNA TGCGCCAGCAGCCCTTCCCGGGACAGGGTGAATGAGCAGTTCTTC.

The CDR3 DNA sequence: TGTGCCAGCAGTGTTAGGGTTTTCTATGGCTACACCTTC. Residues: CASSVRVFYGYTF. V usage is TRBV2 and J usage is TRBJ1-2; D not certain. Trimming took off 4 bases at V and 4 bases at J, with 10 bases between the two ends. Germline V CDR1 and CDR2: SNHLY, FYNNEI. The CDR3 is 13 residues long.

This clone was counted once. The V gene is TRBV18, the J gene TRBJ2-3, with 7 nucleotides matching TRBD1. The CDR3 spans 14 residues. J lost 2 bases, V lost 4 bases, and 3 bases had no gene match. Germline V CDR1 and CDR2: KGHSH, LQKENI. CDR3 DNA: TGTGCCAGCTCACGGGACAGCAACACAGATACGCAGTATTTT. It codes for CASSRDSNTDTQYF.